This T cell receptor beta chain stems from a study of beta chain features in type 1 diabetes. Between the trimmed V and J ends, which lost 2 bases and 3 bases, there was a span of 14 bases. Per germline, CDR1 SGHAT and CDR2 FQNNGV. The CDR3 covers 16 residues. Since all of the isolated RNA was reverse transcribed, expressed TCRB transcripts were what got sequenced. Repertoires were generated with immunoSEQ multiplex PCR, while TCRdb's copy carries only in-frame clones and drops some. Among hundreds of thousands of clones listed, around 15% were seen once. This clone was observed a single time. This sequence originates from a man aged 18-30 years in good health. Sequencing input: naive CD4+ T cells from blood. J is TRBJ2-1 and V is TRBV11-2, with D uncertain. The CDR3 spells CASSLFPPDLYNEQFF. CDR3 DNA sequence: TGTGCCAGCAGCTTATTCCCCCCCGATCTCTACAATGAGCAGTTCTTC.